The text below deals with one T cell receptor (beta chain). The antigen is unknown. These data originate in a study of Graves' ophthalmopathy and Graves' hyperthyroidism. Moderate-to-severe activity, CAS ≥3, NOSPECS ≥4 and a duration under 3 months were seen in donors with ophthalmopathy. Clinicians made diagnoses from clinical symptoms, serum thyroxine, TRAb, thyroid ultrasound and orbital computed tomography. Amplification targeted the TCR beta CDR3 regions, with RNA transcripts as the source material. Investigators did first-round RT-PCR with HTBI primers, then second-round multiplex PCR. TCRdb fed the multiplex PCR reads into MiXCR, producing one record per CDR3 protein. The table has 200,000 to 250,000 distinct CDR3 sequences, roughly 50% seen once. Study-wide points: A majority of expanded thyroid clonotypes exceeding 0.001 frequency were likewise present in blood. A 13-signature model separated ophthalmopathy from stable hyperthyroidism, 85% to 90% sensitivity, about 81% specificity.

The clonotype comes from an adult man with Graves' ophthalmopathy. Specimen: peripheral blood.

CDR3 loop: CASSPGGKRETQYF. The CDR3 DNA is TGTGCCAGCAGCCCCGGGGGGAAAAGGGAGACCCAGTACTTC. The gene calls are TRBV7-9 and TRBJ2-5, with TRBD2 matching 7 bases. This CDR3 has 14 amino acids. Trimming took 5 bases from V and 5 from J; bases not matched to a gene: 8. Germline CDR1 and CDR2: SEHNR and FQNEAQ (reference sequence).